These 18 T cell receptor beta chains were all obtained from the same sample, sequenced in a study of shared clonotypes between healthy human individuals. Here immunoSEQ multiplex PCR was the method, and the copy in TCRdb shows in-frame clones only, minus some. The sample holds about 330,000 clones; approximately 74% are singletons and the top ten take approximately 10%. Sample: memory CD4+ T cells sorted from blood. Noted subset: CD45RA-negative fraction. These receptors all come from a man aged 25 to 40 in good health.

The chain uses TRBV27 and TRBJ2-2, with TRBD1 as a possible D gene (5 bases). Deletions cut 10 bases from V and 5 bases from J, with 14 bases between. CDR3 length equals 13 residues. Germline values: CDR1 MNHEY, CDR2 SMNVEV (reference sequence). Here the CDR3 reads CATSQEPTGELFF. CDR3 nucleotide sequence: TGTGCCACCTCACAGGAGCCTACCGGGGAGCTGTTTTTT.

Ten or more counts support this clone. The chain has TRBV2 and TRBJ1-5, with TRBD1 as a possible D gene (5 bases). This CDR3 is 13 amino acids long. Germline V lookup: CDR1 SNHLY, CDR2 FYNNEI. V was shortened by 6 bases and J by 7 bases, with 13 bases between the two germline ends. In DNA form, the CDR3 reads TGTGCCAGCAGCAAAGGGACTCGCCAGCCCCAGCATTTT. It codes for CASSKGTRQPQHF.

The chain recombines TRBV5-1 with TRBJ2-3; D may be TRBD1 (6 bases). Trimming took 3 bases from V and 3 from J, leaving 14 bases between them. Germline-derived CDR1 and CDR2 are SGHRS and YFSETQ. There are 15 residues in the CDR3. The CDR3 region has the DNA TGCGCCAGCAGCTCCTCTAATACAGGGACAGATACGCAGTATTTT. Translating gives CASSSSNTGTDTQYF.

This chain links TRBV6-4 with TRBJ2-1, with 7 bases fitting TRBD1. Unmatched junction bases numbered 2, after V lost 2 bases and J lost 13 bases. From germline, CDR1 is MRHNA and CDR2 SNTAGT. CDR3 length: 11 residues. The CDR3 spells CASSDRGRQFF. The CDR3 coding sequence is TGTGCCAGCAGTGACAGGGGGCGCCAGTTCTTC.

V gene TRBV2 combines with J gene TRBJ2-7, with TRBD2 identical over 8 bases. Germline lookup yields CDR1 SNHLY and CDR2 FYNNEI. The length of the CDR3 is 15 residues. The trim removed 7 bases at V and 0 bases at J, leaving 8 bases unmatched. Here the CDR3 DNA reads TGTGCCAGCAACCTACCGGGACTAGTCTCCTACGAGCAGTACTTC. Its protein is CASNLPGLVSYEQYF.

This clone was recorded only once. The chain uses TRBV5-1 and TRBJ2-1, with D possibly being TRBD1 (5 bases). Trimming took off 0 bases at V and 7 bases at J, with 14 bases between the two ends. This CDR3 region has 15 residues. Germline V gives CDR1 SGHRS, CDR2 YFSETQ. The CDR3 region has the DNA TGCGCCAGCAGCTTGGCGGTTTCAGGGATGAATGAGCAGTTCTTC. Protein product: CASSLAVSGMNEQFF.

This chain links TRBV28 with TRBJ1-2, with 8 bases identical to TRBD1. Germline CDR1 is MDHEN and CDR2 is SYDVKM. V lost 5 bases to trimming and J lost 13 bases; unmatched junction nucleotides: 9. The CDR3 covers 12 residues. CDR3 sequence: CASSPGQGVPTF. The CDR3 DNA reads TGTGCCAGCAGTCCCGGACAGGGAGTTCCCACCTTC.

This clone was observed a handful of times. The V call is TRBV5-6, the J call TRBJ2-7, with 11 bases identical to TRBD2. Germline loops: CDR1 SGHDT, CDR2 YYEEEE. This CDR3 is 16 amino acids long. After removal of 0 bases from V and 5 bases from J, the junction contained 7 bases not matched to a gene. CDR3 sequence (DNA): TGTGCCAGCAGCTTGGCATTAGCGGGAGGGCCCCACGAGCAGTACTTC. Translation: CASSLALAGGPHEQYF.

The V call is TRBV9, the J call TRBJ2-1; 14 nucleotides align to TRBD2. The CDR3 consists of 15 residues. Germline assignment: CDR1 SGDLS and CDR2 YYNGEE. V lost 2 bases, J lost 8 bases, and 3 bases stayed unmatched. CDR3 loop: CASSVGTSGSHEQFF. The CDR3 DNA reads TGTGCCAGCAGCGTCGGGACTAGCGGGAGCCATGAGCAGTTCTTC. Based on the CDR3 plus reference TRBV9 and TRBJ2-1, the full variable domain is DSGVTQTPKHLITATGQRVTLRCSPRSGDLSVYWYQQSLDQGLQFLIQYYNGEERAKGNILERFSAQQFPDLHSELNLSSLELGDSALYFCASSVGTSGSHEQFFGPGTRLTVL.

The V call is TRBV19, the J call TRBJ2-3, with a weak D call TRBD1 (5 bases). The CDR3 has 16 residues. The germline V and J ends were trimmed by 5 bases and 0 bases, with 15 bases remaining between them. CDR1 and CDR2 from the germline V gene are LNHDA and SQIVND (reference sequence). The CDR3 bases are TGTGCCAGTAGTCCCGCGGACACATTTAGCACAGATACGCAGTATTTT. This encodes CASSPADTFSTDTQYF.

The chain joins TRBV11-2 to TRBJ1-3; D not resolved. Germline V lookup: CDR1 SGHAT, CDR2 FQNNGV. Deletions cut 3 bases from V and 0 bases from J, with 12 bases between. The CDR3 totals 16 residues. DNA for the CDR3: TGTGCCAGCAGCTTGTCCTCAGTCAGCTCTGGAAACACCATATATTTT. Its translation: CASSLSSVSSGNTIYF.

This rearrangement joins TRBV14 to TRBJ1-1, with D unclear. CDR3 size: 13 residues. Trimming took 2 bases from V and 7 from J, leaving 11 bases between them. Per the germline V gene, CDR1 is SGHDN and CDR2 is FVKESK. CDR3 sequence reads: CASSQKDGVEAFF. The CDR3 bases are TGTGCCAGCAGCCAAAAGGACGGAGTTGAAGCTTTCTTT.

The chain carries TRBV5-1 and TRBJ1-3, with D uncertain. This CDR3 is built from 16 residues. Germline CDR1 is SGHRS and CDR2 is YFSETQ. V was shortened by 0 bases and J by 0 bases, with 10 bases between the two germline ends. The CDR3 DNA follows: TGCGCCAGCAGCTTGGAGGGAGAAAGCTCTGGAAACACCATATATTTT. Translation: CASSLEGESSGNTIYF.

In its sample, this clone was seen a few times. The chain joins TRBV6-1 to TRBJ1-5, with D hard to call. From germline, CDR1 is MNHNS and CDR2 SASEGT. V lost 1 base, J lost 5 bases, and 12 bases lay in between. This CDR3 spans 15 amino acids. The CDR3 DNA sequence: TGTGCCAGCAGTGAAGGGGGAGGGCCGGATCAGCCCCAGCATTTT. As protein: CASSEGGGPDQPQHF.

This sequence joins TRBV19 and TRBJ1-2, with no clear D. The CDR3 is made up of 13 amino acids. With 5 bases removed from V and 5 bases from J, the gap between germline ends came to 12 bases. Germline V CDR1 and CDR2: LNHDA, SQIVND (reference sequence). The CDR3 sequence is CASSPVYSYGYTF. In DNA, the CDR3 is TGTGCCAGTAGTCCGGTCTACTCTTATGGCTACACCTTC.

The chain combines TRBV7-9 with TRBJ2-5; no reliable D call. V lost 5 bases and J 4 bases, leaving 11 bases between the germline ends. Germline CDR1 reads SEHNR; CDR2 reads FQNEAQ (reference sequence). The CDR3 has 13 residues. This CDR3 is CASSRDQVETQYF. CDR3 nucleotides: TGTGCCAGCAGCCGCGATCAGGTAGAGACCCAGTACTTC.

This rearrangement joins TRBV4-2 to TRBJ1-1, with D possibly being TRBD1 (6 bases). The CDR3 runs to 13 residues. V was clipped by 1 base and J by 9 bases, with 12 bases between them. The germline CDR1 and CDR2 sequences are LGHNA and YNFKEQ. This CDR3 is CASSQGGATKAFF. CDR3 nucleotide sequence: TGTGCCAGCAGCCAAGGGGGGGCTACAAAAGCTTTCTTT.

This chain links TRBV27 with TRBJ1-2; possibly TRBD1 for D (5 bases). The germline CDR1 and CDR2 sequences are MNHEY and SMNVEV (reference sequence). The V end was cut by 2 bases, the J end by 4 bases, with 14 bases between. This CDR3 has 15 amino acids. The CDR3 nucleotides read TGTGCCAGCAGTTTAGACCCGACAGCTCGCTATGGCTACACCTTC. Translated, it gives CASSLDPTARYGYTF.